These 13 T cell receptor beta chains were all obtained from the same sample, sequenced in a study of regulatory T cells in long-lasting Graves disease. The time point was: newly diagnosed GD, antithyroid drugs for less than 3 months. Scientists built the TCR library using RNA that was extracted from PBMCs. Sequencing libraries for TCR beta were prepared with iRepertoire HTBI primers and Arm-PCR of CDR3 regions. TCRdb recomputed calls from the multiplex PCR reads with MiXCR, one row per CDR3 protein. The data show about 210,000 distinct CDR3 sequences, 15% to 20% seen once. This sample also appeared in a second study, on T cells in Graves' hyperthyroidism and ophthalmopathy.

Material: peripheral blood mononuclear cells (PBMCs), obtained at new diagnosis, from a patient treated with antithyroid drugs. These receptors were collected from a woman aged 25 to 39 with Graves disease.

This clonotype was seen ten or more times. This rearrangement joins TRBV28 to TRBJ1-1; D uncertain. V lost 6 bases, J lost 1 base, and 15 bases lay in between. The CDR3 contains 15 residues. CDR1 is MDHEN, CDR2 SYDVKM, per germline. The CDR3 DNA follows: TGTGCCAGCAGCCCCGGACTGGGCGGGAACACTGAAGCTTTCTTT. It is translated as CASSPGLGGNTEAFF.

This clonotype was observed many times. This chain joins TRBV11-2 and TRBJ2-5; D possibly uses TRBD1 or TRBD2 (5 bases each). Trimming took 5 bases from V and 4 from J, leaving 14 bases between them. The germline V gene has CDR1 SGHAT and CDR2 FQNNGV. This CDR3 region has 14 residues. The CDR3 is CASSRIGTSETQYF. CDR3 nucleotide sequence: TGTGCCAGCAGCCGGATCGGGACGTCAGAGACCCAGTACTTC. Based on the CDR3 plus reference TRBV11-2 and TRBJ2-5, the full variable domain is EAGVAQSPRYKIIEKRQSVAFWCNPISGHATLYWYQQILGQGPKLLIQFQNNGVVDDSQLPKDRFSAERLKGVDSTLKIQPAKLEDSAVYLCASSRIGTSETQYFGPGTRLLVL.

This clonotype was counted ten times or more. The chain uses TRBV19 and TRBJ1-1; D is undetermined. Trimming left V 6 bases short and J 0 bases short, with 11 bases between. CDR3 size: 14 residues. Germline CDR1 and CDR2: LNHDA and SQIVND (reference sequence). CDR3 nucleotides: TGTGCCAGTAGGCCTTTAGGGATGAACACTGAAGCTTTCTTT. It encodes CASRPLGMNTEAFF.

This clonotype was counted at least ten times. Germline is not matched at one junction end, which may reflect a read error. This chain links TRBV12-3 or TRBV12-4 with TRBJ2-7; a possible D gene is TRBD2 (5 bases). CDR3 length: 14 amino acids. In DNA form, the CDR3 reads TGTGCCAGCAGACACGCCACTTTGCGGACTCCCCCGGTCTTC. It encodes CASRHATLRTPPVF.

This clonotype was counted ten times or more. The chain is built from TRBV6-5 and TRBJ1-1, with no clear D. This CDR3 spans 13 amino acids. The V end lost 0 bases, the J end lost 4 bases, and 6 bases lay between the germline ends. Looked up from germline, CDR1 is MNHEY and CDR2 is SVGAGI. This chain's CDR3 is CASSYSIGTEAFF. The CDR3 bases are TGTGCCAGCAGTTACTCGATTGGCACTGAAGCTTTCTTT.

This clonotype has ten or more counts. The chain recombines TRBV30 with TRBJ1-3, with D uncertain. Germline V gives CDR1 GTSNPN, CDR2 SVGIG (reference sequence). V dropped 0 bases and J dropped 4 bases, with 13 bases sitting between them. The CDR3 length is 15 residues. The DNA for the CDR3 is TGTGCCTGGAGTGTACGAAGAGGACCCGGAAACACCATATATTTT. This encodes CAWSVRRGPGNTIYF.

The chain joins TRBV2 to TRBJ2-1; 10 bases line up with TRBD2. J was trimmed by 4 bases and V by 8 bases; bases with no gene match: 11. CDR1 is SNHLY and CDR2 is FYNNEI in the germline V gene. This CDR3 region has 16 residues. As DNA, the CDR3 is TGTGCCAGCGAGACTAGCGGGCGCGATTTTTACAATGAGCAGTTCTTC. Encoded protein: CASETSGRDFYNEQFF.

This clonotype was recorded at least ten times. The V gene is TRBV6-2 or TRBV6-3, the J gene TRBJ2-1; 8 bases are a match to TRBD2. The CDR3 has 15 residues. J gave up 3 bases and V 5 bases, and 6 bases lay outside the gene matches. Per the germline V gene, CDR1 is MNHEY and CDR2 is SVGEGT. As DNA, the CDR3 is TGTGCCAGCAGTGATACGGGGGGGGGCTACAATGAGCAGTTCTTC. It yields the protein CASSDTGGGYNEQFF.

This clonotype came up many times. The chain carries TRBV18 and TRBJ1-1; D remains ambiguous. Germline V CDR1 and CDR2: KGHSH, LQKENI. The CDR3 contains 15 residues. V gave up 1 base and J gave up 1 base, with 10 bases separating them. CDR3 nucleotide sequence: TGTGCCAGCTCACCACGGCACACCTCGAACACTGAAGCTTTCTTT. It is translated as CASSPRHTSNTEAFF.

The chain uses TRBV9 and TRBJ2-5; D remains ambiguous. This CDR3 has 13 residues. The V end was cut by 4 bases, the J end by 4 bases, with 11 bases between. Germline V gene sequence: CDR1 SGDLS, CDR2 YYNGEE. The CDR3 sequence: CASSLSSRETQYF. CDR3 DNA sequence: TGTGCCAGCAGCTTATCGTCAAGAGAGACCCAGTACTTC.

This clonotype was detected ten times or more. This chain connects TRBV20-1 to TRBJ2-1, with 12 bases identical to TRBD2. Germline lookup yields CDR1 DFQATT and CDR2 SNEGSKA (reference sequence). The CDR3 extends over 16 amino acids. J lost 7 bases, V lost 3 bases, and 10 bases had no gene match. The DNA for the CDR3 is TGCAGTGCTAGCCCCCTAGCGGGGGGGCCGGGGAATGAGCAGTTCTTC. Translation gives CSASPLAGGPGNEQFF.

This clonotype showed up many times. J is TRBJ1-1 and V is TRBV19, with D possibly matching TRBD1 (6 bases). Germline loops: CDR1 LNHDA, CDR2 SQIVND (reference sequence). With 5 bases removed from V and 7 bases from J, the gap between germline ends came to 17 bases. The CDR3 is made up of 14 amino acids. DNA for the CDR3: TGTGCCAGTAGTCCAAGGGGGACGACGGGTGAAGCTTTCTTT. Translating gives CASSPRGTTGEAFF.

This chain connects TRBV14 to TRBJ2-1; D unclear. This CDR3 region has 16 residues. The germline CDR1 and CDR2 sequences are SGHDN and FVKESK. The germline V and J ends were trimmed by 0 bases and 0 bases, with 9 bases remaining between them. The chain's CDR3 is CASSQDTFSSYNEQFF. CDR3 DNA: TGTGCCAGCAGCCAAGATACGTTTAGCTCCTACAATGAGCAGTTCTTC.